The 11 T cell receptor beta chains reported below all come from one sample, sequenced in a study of blood T cell repertoires in COVID-19. Assay used: immunoSEQ multiplex PCR; TCRdb lists only in-frame clones, some missing. Of hundreds of thousands of clones listed, almost 90% were seen once; the top ten hold about 1.5%. Sequencing used PBMCs or T cells enriched from blood (not recorded which). The receptors here all came from a woman aged 18-30 years with acute COVID-19.

The chain links TRBV27 to TRBJ2-5; 10 bases line up with TRBD2. Germline V CDR1 and CDR2: MNHEY, SMNVEV (reference sequence). With V trimmed by 4 bases and J by 5 bases, 4 bases remained unmatched. The CDR3 is 14 amino acids. The CDR3 loop reads CASSSWTSGETQYF. The CDR3, as DNA: TGTGCCAGCAGTTCCTGGACTAGCGGCGAGACCCAGTACTTC.

The chain combines TRBV29-1 with TRBJ1-3; no definite D call. The CDR3 is 11 amino acids. The germline V and J ends were trimmed by 4 bases and 3 bases, with 4 bases remaining between them. Germline V gene data show CDR1 as SQVTM and CDR2 as ANQGSEA. CDR3 residues: CSVVVGNTIYF. CDR3 sequence (DNA): TGCAGCGTTGTAGTTGGAAACACCATATATTTT.

This clone was seen just once. This rearrangement joins TRBV2 to TRBJ2-7, with 9 bases identical to TRBD2. With 6 bases clipped from V and 0 bases from J, the junction kept 3 bases outside the gene matches. From germline, CDR1 is SNHLY and CDR2 FYNNEI. The CDR3 is 14 residues long. The CDR3 sequence: CASSLAGFSYEQYF. The CDR3 DNA sequence: TGTGCCAGCAGCCTAGCGGGATTCTCCTACGAGCAGTACTTC.

About this clone itself: The sample holds other DNA sequences that translate to the same CDR3. The gene calls are TRBV24-1 and TRBJ1-1, with TRBD1 matching over 8 bases. Germline V lookup: CDR1 KGHDR, CDR2 SFDVKD. The J segment lost 2 bases and the V segment lost 2 bases, leaving 3 bases of the junction unmatched. CDR3 size: 15 residues. The CDR3 loop reads CATSDSGTGNTEAFF. Written as DNA, the CDR3 is TGTGCCACCAGTGATTCCGGGACAGGTAACACTGAAGCTTTCTTT.

Concerning this clone itself: Other DNA sequences in this sample translate to the same CDR3. The V gene is TRBV28, the J gene TRBJ2-1; 10 bases are shared with TRBD1. The V gene's germline CDR1 is MDHEN and CDR2 SYDVKM. V dropped 3 bases and J dropped 7; count of bases not matched to a gene: 3. The CDR3 has 14 amino acids. The CDR3 DNA reads as TGTGCCAGCAGTTTGACAGGGGGCACAAATGAGCAGTTCTTC. Its protein is CASSLTGGTNEQFF.

This chain uses TRBV19 with TRBJ1-4; TRBD1 aligns across 7 bases. Germline assignment: CDR1 LNHDA and CDR2 SQIVND (reference sequence). The CDR3 loop spans 14 amino acids. The J segment lost 5 bases and the V segment lost 8 bases, leaving 8 bases of the junction unmatched. The CDR3: CASGRGQKNEKLFF. The CDR3, as DNA: TGTGCCAGTGGAAGGGGACAGAAGAATGAAAAACTGTTTTTT.

V and J are TRBV5-4 and TRBJ1-2; maybe TRBD1 (6 bases). The ends were cut back, 2 bases at V and 6 bases at J, with 8 bases in the middle. Per germline, CDR1 SGHNT and CDR2 YYREEE (reference sequence). The CDR3 is 12 amino acids. In DNA form, the CDR3 reads TGTGCCAGCAGCTTCCGGACAGATGGCTACACCTTC. It yields the protein CASSFRTDGYTF.

The CDR3 region is CASSELAGISNEQFF. CDR3 coding DNA: TGTGCCAGCAGTGAACTGGCAGGAATTAGCAATGAGCAGTTCTTC. The chain couples TRBV25-1 to TRBJ2-1, with D uncertain. CDR3 length: 15 amino acids. Trimming removed 2 bases from V and 6 bases from J, with 14 bases in between. The V gene's germline CDR1 is MGHDK and CDR2 SYGVNS.

The V gene is TRBV27, the J gene TRBJ2-7; TRBD2 matches 9 bases. In germline, CDR1 is MNHEY, CDR2 SMNVEV (reference sequence). V shed 5 bases and J 5 bases; nucleotides not matched to a gene: 13. The CDR3 runs 16 residues. In DNA form, the CDR3 reads TGTGCCAGCAGTCCCTGGCAAGCGGGAGGAAAGGACGAGCAGTACTTC. Translating gives CASSPWQAGGKDEQYF.

This clone was detected only once. The V and J genes are TRBV27 and TRBJ1-6; no definite D call. Germline loops: CDR1 MNHEY, CDR2 SMNVEV (reference sequence). There are 12 residues in the CDR3. V was pared by 5 bases and J by 5 bases, with 4 bases between. The CDR3 bases are TGTGCCAGCAGTATTAATAATTCACCCCTCCACTTT. Translation: CASSINNSPLHF.

J is TRBJ2-5 and V is TRBV18; no clear D gene. The CDR3 sequence is 12 residues long. Germline CDR1 KGHSH, CDR2 LQKENI. V was cut by 2 bases and J by 4 bases, with 5 bases left in between. CDR3 coding DNA: TGTGCCAGCTCACCAGGGCTAGAGACCCAGTACTTC. The encoded protein is CASSPGLETQYF.